These 27 T cell receptor beta chains were sequenced from one sample in a study of OX40 agonist ivuxolimab in advanced cancers. Libraries were built with the immunoSEQ multiplex PCR assay. This immuneACCESS table, as held by TCRdb, lists in-frame sequences with V and J called but not all clones. Of the missing ones, under half trace to an unresolved V gene in checked studies; the others have no known cause. A total of tens of thousands of clones appear in this sample, 85% to 90% of them only once. The ten largest clonotypes hold over 5.5% of the sample. The input for sequencing was CD4+ or CD8+ T cells sorted from blood, taken in a trial of the OX40 agonist ivuxolimab. The receptors derive from an adult with an advanced solid tumor such as melanoma, head and neck, liver or kidney cancer.

Only one count was recorded for this clone. This chain uses TRBV20-1 with TRBJ2-7, with D uncertain. This CDR3 has 11 amino acids. CDR1 DFQATT and CDR2 SNEGSKA come from the germline V gene (reference sequence). Deletions cut 2 bases from V and 0 bases from J, with 2 bases between. The CDR3 region is CSARHSYEQYF. The DNA of the CDR3 is TGCAGTGCTAGACACTCCTACGAGCAGTACTTC.

The V and J genes are TRBV18 and TRBJ2-3, with 15 bases that match TRBD2. The ends lost 6 bases at V and 7 bases at J; junction bases unmatched: 8. Germline CDR1 and CDR2: KGHSH and LQKENI. The length of the CDR3 is 16 residues. The CDR3 DNA is TGTGCCAGCTCTCGGGGACTAGCGGGAGGAGGAAATACGCAGTATTTT. This sequence encodes CASSRGLAGGGNTQYF.

This clone has only a few counts. This chain connects TRBV6-6 to TRBJ2-1; D is undetermined. The CDR3 totals 10 residues. V dropped 2 bases and J dropped 7 bases, with 0 bases sitting between them. From germline, CDR1 is MNHNY and CDR2 SVGAGI (reference sequence). DNA of the CDR3: TGTGCCAGCAGTTACAATGAGCAGTTCTTC. This translates into CASSYNEQFF.

This clone was recorded only once. V is TRBV6-6 and J is TRBJ2-7; D unresolved. The CDR3 totals 14 residues. V lost 4 bases, J lost 0 bases, and 10 bases lay in between. Germline values: CDR1 MNHNY, CDR2 SVGAGI (reference sequence). Here the CDR3 reads CASSSPHRSYEQYF. The CDR3 DNA reads as TGTGCCAGCAGTTCTCCACACCGCTCCTACGAGCAGTACTTC.

The CDR3: CASSPGAGANTEAFF. The DNA for the CDR3 is TGTGCCAGCAGCCCCGGGGCTGGCGCGAACACTGAAGCTTTCTTT. The J gene is TRBJ1-1, the V gene TRBV7-8; tentative D call: TRBD1 (5 bases). Trimming stripped 5 bases from V and 1 base from J, with 14 bases between. Germline V gene data show CDR1 as SGHVS and CDR2 as FQNEAQ. The length of the CDR3 is 15 residues.

The chain links TRBV19 to TRBJ1-1; tentatively, D is TRBD1 (5 bases). CDR3 size: 13 residues. Per the germline V gene, CDR1 is LNHDA and CDR2 is SQIVND (reference sequence). Trimming stripped 3 bases from V and 7 bases from J, with 12 bases between. CDR3 in amino acids: CASSMAGKGEAFF. For the CDR3, the DNA is TGTGCCAGTAGTATGGCAGGGAAAGGTGAAGCTTTCTTT.

The chain recombines TRBV9 with TRBJ1-2; TRBD1 is a possible D gene (5 bases). The CDR3 covers 14 residues. Germline-derived CDR1 and CDR2 are SGDLS and YYNGEE. V was pared by 1 base and J by 6 bases, with 13 bases between. In DNA, the CDR3 is TGTGCCAGCAGCGTATTAGGTCAGGGCGATGGCTACACCTTC. Residues: CASSVLGQGDGYTF.

This chain links TRBV10-1 with TRBJ1-1; no reliable D call. This CDR3 has 13 amino acids. Trimming left V 8 bases short and J 0 bases short, with 10 bases between. Germline values: CDR1 WNHNN, CDR2 SYGVQD (reference sequence). The CDR3 sequence is CASPSKVNTEAFF. DNA for the CDR3: TGCGCCAGCCCGTCGAAGGTGAACACTGAAGCTTTCTTT.

The rearrangement joins TRBV13 to TRBJ1-1; D is perhaps TRBD1 (5 bases). This CDR3 contains 15 residues. Looked up from germline, CDR1 is PRHDT and CDR2 is FYEKMQ (reference sequence). Trimming left V 1 base short and J 5 bases short, with 14 bases between. CDR3 amino acids: CASSLVGREGTEAFF. In DNA, the CDR3 is TGTGCCAGCAGCTTAGTAGGCAGGGAGGGGACTGAAGCTTTCTTT.

The chain employs TRBV5-1 and TRBJ2-5; D gene uncertain. The J call could be wrong; TRBJ2-7 is a better fit for the DNA end. The CDR3 extends over 17 amino acids. Germline values: CDR1 SGHRS, CDR2 YFSETQ. The CDR3 sequence is CASTSGGLGFRAYEQYF. The DNA for the CDR3 is TGCGCCAGCACCTCGGGCGGTCTGGGTTTTAGGGCCTACGAGCAGTACTTC.

J is TRBJ1-2 and V is TRBV5-4; D is ambiguous. Germline V gene sequence: CDR1 SGHNT, CDR2 YYREEE (reference sequence). Trimming removed 0 bases from V and 14 bases from J, with 11 bases in between. This CDR3 region has 11 residues. The chain's CDR3 is CASSLVPEETF. DNA for the CDR3: TGTGCCAGCAGCTTGGTGCCCGAGGAGACCTTC.

The chain uses TRBV11-2 and TRBJ1-5; D gene uncertain. The CDR3 totals 14 residues. V shed 3 bases and J shed 2 bases, with 8 bases lying between them. Per germline, CDR1 SGHAT and CDR2 FQNNGV. In DNA, the CDR3 is TGTGCCAGCAGCTTTGGTACGGGCAATCAGCCCCAGCATTTT. Its translation is CASSFGTGNQPQHF.

The V call is TRBV5-6, the J call TRBJ2-4; 7 bases line up with TRBD2. From germline, CDR1 is SGHDT and CDR2 YYEEEE. V lost 2 bases, J lost 6 bases, and 8 bases stayed unmatched. The CDR3 totals 15 residues. CDR3 bases: TGTGCCAGCAGCTTTAGAGCCCCGGGAGGAAACATTCAGTACTTC. This encodes CASSFRAPGGNIQYF. Looking up the rest from reference TRBV5-6 and TRBJ2-4 gives the full variable domain: DAGVTQSPTHLIKTRGQQVTLRCSPKSGHDTVSWYQQALGQGPQFIFQYYEEEERQRGNFPDRFSGHQFPNYSSELNVNALLLGDSALYLCASSFRAPGGNIQYFGAGTRLSVL.

This clone has just a few counts. This chain uses TRBV15 with TRBJ1-1, with D perhaps TRBD1 (6 bases). V lost 1 base and J lost 5, with 8 bases in between. This CDR3 contains 13 residues. The V gene's germline CDR1 is LNHNV and CDR2 YYDKDF (reference sequence). CDR3: CATSRGTATEAFF. The CDR3, as DNA: TGTGCCACCAGCAGAGGGACAGCTACTGAAGCTTTCTTT.

This chain links TRBV9 with TRBJ2-1; TRBD2 matches at 9 bases. After removal of 3 bases from V and 8 bases from J, the junction contained 9 bases not matched to a gene. The CDR3 totals 15 residues. Germline assignment: CDR1 SGDLS and CDR2 YYNGEE. The CDR3 DNA reads as TGTGCCAGCAGCGGAGGGGTAGCGGGAGTCGATGAGCAGTTCTTC. Translating it yields CASSGGVAGVDEQFF.

The J gene is TRBJ1-1, the V gene TRBV5-1; 9 bases match TRBD1. Germline assignment: CDR1 SGHRS and CDR2 YFSETQ. The CDR3 consists of 15 residues. V lost 5 bases, J lost 1 base, and 6 bases stayed unmatched. CDR3 coding DNA: TGCGCCAGCAGGCGTTTGGGACAGGGGAACACTGAAGCTTTCTTT. It codes for CASRRLGQGNTEAFF.

This sequence joins TRBV7-6 and TRBJ2-7; D is possibly TRBD1 (6 bases). CDR1 SGHVS and CDR2 FNYEAQ come from the germline V gene. Trimming took off 5 bases at V and 7 bases at J, with 12 bases between the two ends. The CDR3 sequence is 12 residues long. The CDR3 coding sequence is TGTGCCAGCAGCCCAGGGGTGGGGGAGCAGTACTTC. It specifies CASSPGVGEQYF.

The rearrangement links TRBV28 to TRBJ1-5; D is ambiguous. This CDR3 has 14 amino acids. V was trimmed by 8 bases and J by 2 bases, leaving 13 bases between them. CDR1 is MDHEN and CDR2 is SYDVKM in the germline V gene. CDR3 nucleotides: TGTGCCAGCTGCCGTGACCGGGGCAATCAGCCCCAGCATTTT. Translated: CASCRDRGNQPQHF.

Points on this clone: The same CDR3 arises from other DNA sequences in this sample as well. J is TRBJ2-5 and V is TRBV29-1; 9 positions match TRBD1. Germline CDR1 and CDR2: SQVTM and ANQGSEA. J was trimmed by 4 bases and V by 1 base; bases with no gene match: 4. This CDR3 is built from 14 residues. The CDR3 sequence: CSVEGQGVGETQYF. CDR3 coding DNA: TGCAGCGTTGAAGGACAGGGGGTCGGAGAGACCCAGTACTTC.

This chain uses TRBV6-1 with TRBJ1-4; D uncertain. The CDR3 has 13 amino acids. The ends were cut back, 4 bases at V and 8 bases at J, with 11 bases in the middle. The V gene's germline CDR1 is MNHNS and CDR2 SASEGT. The CDR3 region has the DNA TGTGCCAGCAGTGCCCGGGTATGGGAAAAACTGTTTTTT. It is translated as CASSARVWEKLFF.

The chain recombines TRBV6-4 with TRBJ2-2; D is unclear. The V gene lost 3 bases and the J gene lost 4 bases, with 9 bases spanning the gap. The V gene's germline CDR1 is MRHNA and CDR2 SNTAGT. The CDR3 runs 14 residues. DNA of the CDR3: TGTGCCAGCAGTGAAGGTCATATCACCGGGGAGCTGTTTTTT. Translating gives CASSEGHITGELFF.

The chain joins TRBV19 to TRBJ2-7; TRBD2 might be the D (5 bases). CDR1 and CDR2 (germline): LNHDA, SQIVND (reference sequence). V lost 3 bases and J lost 7, with 13 bases in between. The CDR3 runs to 13 residues. CDR3 residues: CASSIRGVGEQYF. As DNA, the CDR3 is TGTGCCAGTAGTATTCGGGGTGTGGGAGAGCAGTACTTC. The variable domain in full, with the rest retrieved from reference TRBV19 and TRBJ2-7, is DGGITQSPKYLFRKEGQNVTLSCEQNLNHDAMYWYRQDPGQGLRLIYYSQIVNDFQKGDIAEGYSVSREKKESFPLTVTSAQKNPTAFYLCASSIRGVGEQYFGPGTRLTVT.

This sequence joins TRBV7-9 and TRBJ2-5; 9 bases fit TRBD1. The length of the CDR3 is 13 residues. The V gene end was trimmed by 6 bases and the J gene end by 5 bases; junction bases not matched to a gene: 4. CDR1 is SEHNR, CDR2 FQNEAQ, per germline (reference sequence). CDR3 protein: CASRPGQGETQYF. CDR3 in DNA: TGTGCCAGCAGACCCGGACAGGGGGAGACCCAGTACTTC.

In DNA, the CDR3 is TGTGCCAGCAGCCAGGGGACAGCGACTTCACCCCTCCACTTT. Protein sequence: CASSQGTATSPLHF. The chain employs TRBV7-3 and TRBJ1-6; 7 bases are shared with TRBD1. The germline gives CDR1 SGHTA, CDR2 FQGTGA. V was pared by 5 bases and J by 9 bases, with 7 bases of the junction left unmatched. The CDR3 runs 14 residues.

The chain uses TRBV4-1 and TRBJ2-1, with D tentatively TRBD1 or TRBD2 (7 bases each). The CDR3 totals 19 residues. V was pared by 0 bases and J by 5 bases, with 23 bases between. CDR1 and CDR2 from the germline V gene are MGHRA and YSYEKL. The CDR3 DNA sequence: TGCGCCAGCAGCCAAGATCCCTCCCAGGGGGGGGCCAGAAACAATGAGCAGTTCTTC. As protein: CASSQDPSQGGARNNEQFF.

This clone was detected once. V usage is TRBV19 and J usage is TRBJ2-7, with D perhaps assigned TRBD1 or TRBD2 (5 bases each). The CDR3 is 15 residues long. The V gene's germline CDR1 is LNHDA and CDR2 SQIVND (reference sequence). Trimming took 6 bases from V and 0 from J, leaving 15 bases between them. In DNA, the CDR3 is TGTGCCAGTAGGCATACCGGGGCGTTCTCCTACGAGCAGTACTTC. It encodes CASRHTGAFSYEQYF. Full variable domain (rest looked up from reference TRBV19 and TRBJ2-7): DGGITQSPKYLFRKEGQNVTLSCEQNLNHDAMYWYRQDPGQGLRLIYYSQIVNDFQKGDIAEGYSVSREKKESFPLTVTSAQKNPTAFYLCASRHTGAFSYEQYFGPGTRLTVT.

This rearrangement joins TRBV7-6 to TRBJ2-7; the D is unclear. Trimming pared 5 bases from V and 4 bases from J, leaving 21 bases between. Germline CDR1 is SGHVS and CDR2 is FNYEAQ. The CDR3 is 16 amino acids. This chain's CDR3 is CASSPVDPPSPYEQYF. The CDR3 DNA sequence: TGTGCCAGCAGCCCCGTGGACCCCCCGTCACCATACGAGCAGTACTTC.